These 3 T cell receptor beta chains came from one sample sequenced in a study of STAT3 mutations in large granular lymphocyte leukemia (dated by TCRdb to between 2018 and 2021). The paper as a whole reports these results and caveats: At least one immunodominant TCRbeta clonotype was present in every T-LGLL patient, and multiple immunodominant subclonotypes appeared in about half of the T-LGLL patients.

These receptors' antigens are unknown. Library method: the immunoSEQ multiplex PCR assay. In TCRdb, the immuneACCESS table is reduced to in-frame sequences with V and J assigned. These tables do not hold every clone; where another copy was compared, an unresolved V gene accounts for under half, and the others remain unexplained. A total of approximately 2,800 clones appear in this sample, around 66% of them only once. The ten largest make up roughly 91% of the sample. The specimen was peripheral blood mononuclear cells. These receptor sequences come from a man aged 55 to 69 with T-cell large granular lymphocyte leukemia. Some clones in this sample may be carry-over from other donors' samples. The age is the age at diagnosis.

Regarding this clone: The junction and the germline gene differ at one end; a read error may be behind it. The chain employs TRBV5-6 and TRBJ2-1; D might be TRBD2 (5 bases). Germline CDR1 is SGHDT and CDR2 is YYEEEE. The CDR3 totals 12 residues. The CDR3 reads CASSLGWTSPIF. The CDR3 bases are TGTGCCAGCAGCTTGGGATGGACTTCCCCTATCTTC. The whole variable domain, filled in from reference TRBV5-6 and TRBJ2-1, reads DAGVTQSPTHLIKTRGQQVTLRCSPKSGHDTVSWYQQALGQGPQFIFQYYEEEERQRGNFPDRFSGHQFPNYSSELNVNALLLGDSALYLCASSLGWTSPIFGPGTRLTVL.

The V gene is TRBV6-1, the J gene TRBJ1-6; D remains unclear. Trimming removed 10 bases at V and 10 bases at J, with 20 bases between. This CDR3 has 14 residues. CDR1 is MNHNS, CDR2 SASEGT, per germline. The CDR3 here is CATREGPAGSPLHF. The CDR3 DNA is TGTGCCACCCGTGAGGGCCCCGCCGGGTCACCCCTCCACTTT.

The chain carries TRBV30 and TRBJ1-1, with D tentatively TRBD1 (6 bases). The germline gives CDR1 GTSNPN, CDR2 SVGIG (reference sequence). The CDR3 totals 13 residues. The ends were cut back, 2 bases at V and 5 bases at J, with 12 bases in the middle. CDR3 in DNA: TGTGCCTGGAGTATCGGGGGCCTGACTGAAGCTTTCTTT. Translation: CAWSIGGLTEAFF.